What follows is one T cell receptor (beta chain) and its context. This entry is derived from a study of blood T cell repertoires in COVID-19. J was trimmed by 3 bases and V by 0 bases; bases with no gene match: 11. Germline V gene data show CDR1 as SGHDN and CDR2 as FVKESK. The CDR3 totals 19 residues. The repertoire was sequenced with immunoSEQ multiplex PCR; TCRdb's copy has only in-frame clones and lacks some. The sample yields around 290,000 clones, 90% seen once. The sequenced material came from PBMCs or T cells enriched from blood (not recorded which). The source is a woman aged 30 to 39 who had recovered from COVID-19. This chain links TRBV14 with TRBJ2-1; 10 nucleotides agree with TRBD2. The chain's CDR3 is CASSQEILAGGGNYNEQFF. The CDR3 DNA is TGTGCCAGCAGCCAAGAGATTTTAGCGGGAGGAGGCAACTACAATGAGCAGTTCTTC.